These 5 T cell receptor beta chains were all obtained from the same sample, sequenced in a study of T-cell reconstitution after alpha-beta-depleted transplantation in children. It was with unique molecular identifiers that the TCRbeta library was prepared. From the PCR reads, TCRdb called clonotypes with MiXCR, one entry per CDR3 protein. The data contain about 1,000,000 distinct CDR3 sequences, under 30% of them singletons. The specimen comprised PBMCs, mostly from graft donor cells, sampled 360 days after TCRalphabeta/CD19-depleted stem cell transplant. The receptors here all came from a boy younger than two who had a stem cell transplant for SCID, so the T cells may come from the graft donor.

This sequence joins TRBV20-1 and TRBJ2-1, with TRBD1 matching over 10 bases. Germline values: CDR1 DFQATT, CDR2 SNEGSKA (reference sequence). This CDR3 contains 17 residues. V was clipped by 3 bases and J by 6 bases; unmatched bases: 14. Here the CDR3 DNA reads TGCAGTGCTAGGCCCGGGACAGGGGTTTCCTTAGGCAATGAGCAGTTCTTC. Its translation is CSARPGTGVSLGNEQFF.

V is TRBV4-1 and J is TRBJ2-1, with 10 bases matching TRBD2. The J segment lost 5 bases and the V segment lost 0 bases, leaving 13 bases of the junction unmatched. CDR3 length equals 19 residues. Per the germline V gene, CDR1 is MGHRA and CDR2 is YSYEKL. CDR3 nucleotide sequence: TGCGCCAGCAGCCAAGACGGGGGCCCAGTTCTAGCGGGGGACAATGAGCAGTTCTTC. This translates into CASSQDGGPVLAGDNEQFF.

The chain is built from TRBV10-3 and TRBJ1-5; tentative D call: TRBD1 (5 bases). The CDR3 extends over 14 amino acids. Trimming pared 4 bases from V and 1 base from J, leaving 8 bases between. Germline CDR1 and CDR2: ENHRY and SYGVKD. CDR3 loop: CAISAGLSNQPQHF. CDR3 DNA sequence: TGTGCCATCAGTGCGGGACTCAGCAATCAGCCCCAGCATTTT.

The chain recombines TRBV9 with TRBJ2-7, with D possibly being TRBD2 (6 bases). Germline V gene sequence: CDR1 SGDLS, CDR2 YYNGEE. The V gene lost 2 bases and the J gene lost 7 bases, with 10 bases spanning the gap. The CDR3 totals 12 residues. CDR3 in amino acids: CASSVTAGEQYF. In DNA form, the CDR3 reads TGTGCCAGCAGCGTCACTGCGGGGGAGCAGTACTTC.

The rearrangement links TRBV20-1 to TRBJ1-3; no firm D call. Germline CDR1 is DFQATT and CDR2 is SNEGSKA (reference sequence). V was trimmed by 3 bases and J by 0 bases, leaving 24 bases between them. The CDR3 spans 19 residues. CDR3 loop: CSARDGRLPTSFSGNTIYF. The CDR3 nucleotides are TGCAGTGCTAGGGACGGACGGCTCCCGACCTCTTTCTCTGGAAACACCATATATTTT.